One and the same sample provided the 20 T cell receptor beta chains below, sequenced in a study of shared clonotypes between healthy human individuals. Using immunoSEQ multiplex PCR, the repertoire was profiled, and TCRdb retains in-frame clones only, with some absent. The sample records 2 million to 2.5 million clones, approximately 95% being singletons. Sequenced material: naive CD4+ T cells sorted from blood. As to subset: CD45RA+ positively selected. The receptor source for this set is a man younger than 30 in good health.

Comment on this clone: Other DNA sequences in this specimen translate into the identical CDR3. The chain carries TRBV18 and TRBJ2-5; the D is unclear. V gave up 3 bases and J gave up 3 bases, with 5 bases separating them. The CDR3 totals 12 residues. Per the germline V gene, CDR1 is KGHSH and CDR2 is LQKENI. The DNA of the CDR3 is TGTGCCAGCTCACCGAACGAAGAGACCCAGTACTTC. It codes for CASSPNEETQYF.

The chain joins TRBV4-1 to TRBJ2-7, with 9 bases matching TRBD1. This CDR3 comprises 13 residues. The J segment lost 4 bases and the V segment lost 3 bases, leaving 1 base of the junction unmatched. From germline, CDR1 is MGHRA and CDR2 YSYEKL. DNA for the CDR3: TGCGCCAGCAGCCACGGACAGGGGTACGAGCAGTACTTC. This translates into CASSHGQGYEQYF.

V is TRBV4-2 and J is TRBJ2-5, with 12 positions matching TRBD1. Looked up from germline, CDR1 is LGHNA and CDR2 is YNFKEQ. The CDR3 is 19 residues long. The V and J ends lost 4 bases and 4 bases, in that order; junction bases with no gene match: 16. CDR3 residues: CASSPHTGQGASRGETQYF. The CDR3 bases are TGTGCCAGCAGCCCCCACACGGGACAGGGGGCTTCACGGGGAGAGACCCAGTACTTC.

V and J are TRBV10-3 and TRBJ2-7; a weak D match, TRBD2 (5 bases). With 5 bases removed from V and 2 bases from J, the gap between germline ends came to 13 bases. The V gene's germline CDR1 is ENHRY and CDR2 SYGVKD. The CDR3 runs to 14 residues. CDR3 sequence (DNA): TGTGCCATCAGTCCAAATCTAGCCGCCTACGAGCAGTACTTC. Its protein is CAISPNLAAYEQYF.

This clone was observed once. The chain couples TRBV1 to TRBJ2-7; the D call in the table, TRBD2, was not verified against the DNA. TRBV1 is a recognized pseudogene. The CDR3 has 13 amino acids. CDR3 protein: CTSSQDFPYEQYF. As DNA, the CDR3 is TGCACCAGCAGCCAAGACTTTCCCTACGAGCAGTACTTC.

J is TRBJ1-5 and V is TRBV29-1; the match to TRBD1 covers 10 bases. CDR1 and CDR2 from the germline V gene are SQVTM and ANQGSEA. The CDR3 length is 16 residues. The J segment lost 0 bases and the V segment lost 1 base, leaving 3 bases of the junction unmatched. CDR3 nucleotides: TGCAGCGTTGAAGGGGACAGGGGAACTAGCAATCAGCCCCAGCATTTT. It is translated as CSVEGDRGTSNQPQHF.

The rearrangement joins TRBV28 to TRBJ2-6; TRBD1 is a possible D gene (6 bases). This CDR3 has 14 amino acids. Germline V gene sequence: CDR1 MDHEN, CDR2 SYDVKM. Trimming took off 9 bases at V and 0 bases at J, with 9 bases between the two ends. The CDR3 nucleotides are TGTGCCAGTCTACAGGGCTCTGGGGCCAACGTCCTGACTTTC. Translation: CASLQGSGANVLTF.

This chain links TRBV5-1 with TRBJ2-2, with D possibly being TRBD1 (6 bases). The ends were cut back, 4 bases at V and 6 bases at J, with 13 bases in the middle. Germline V lookup: CDR1 SGHRS, CDR2 YFSETQ. The CDR3 runs to 14 residues. This CDR3 is CASSDPRGAGELFF. The CDR3 DNA reads as TGCGCCAGCAGCGACCCCAGGGGCGCCGGGGAGCTGTTTTTT.

As to this clone: The same CDR3 can be traced to other DNA sequences in this sample. The CDR3 nucleotides read TGCGCCAGCAGCGCCGACAGGGGGCTCGGCTACACCTTC. This sequence encodes CASSADRGLGYTF. The chain couples TRBV5-1 to TRBJ1-2; 10 nucleotides agree with TRBD1. With V trimmed by 4 bases and J by 8 bases, 5 bases remained unmatched. This CDR3 has 13 residues. Germline loops: CDR1 SGHRS, CDR2 YFSETQ.

This chain joins TRBV11-2 and TRBJ2-7, with D possibly TRBD1 on 6 matching bases. The V gene's germline CDR1 is SGHAT and CDR2 FQNNGV. Trimming took off 1 base at V and 4 bases at J, with 14 bases between the two ends. The CDR3 has 15 amino acids. DNA for the CDR3: TGTGCCAGCAGCTTAGCCGGGACACAACCATACGAGCAGTACTTC. Protein: CASSLAGTQPYEQYF. Supplemented by reference TRBV11-2 and TRBJ2-7, the full variable domain reads EAGVAQSPRYKIIEKRQSVAFWCNPISGHATLYWYQQILGQGPKLLIQFQNNGVVDDSQLPKDRFSAERLKGVDSTLKIQPAKLEDSAVYLCASSLAGTQPYEQYFGPGTRLTVT.

The chain uses TRBV5-4 and TRBJ2-5; 7 nucleotides match TRBD1. Germline V CDR1 and CDR2: SGHNT, YYREEE (reference sequence). The CDR3 consists of 13 residues. V lost 2 bases to trimming and J lost 5 bases; unmatched junction nucleotides: 3. The CDR3 DNA sequence: TGTGCCAGCAGCTTCCAACAGGGGGAGACCCAGTACTTC. This codes for CASSFQQGETQYF. Full variable domain (outside the CDR3, taken from reference TRBV5-4 and TRBJ2-5): ETGVTQSPTHLIKTRGQQVTLRCSSQSGHNTVSWYQQALGQGPQFIFQYYREEENGRGNFPPRFSGLQFPNYSSELNVNALELDDSALYLCASSFQQGETQYFGPGTRLLVL.

V gene TRBV9 combines with J gene TRBJ2-2; tentative D call: TRBD1 (5 bases). Germline values: CDR1 SGDLS, CDR2 YYNGEE. Trimming took off 3 bases at V and 8 bases at J, with 23 bases between the two ends. The CDR3 contains 17 residues. The CDR3 protein is CASSADGAGWLSGELFF. CDR3 sequence (DNA): TGTGCCAGCAGCGCTGATGGGGCAGGTTGGTTATCGGGGGAGCTGTTTTTT.

A single count supports this clone. The chain joins TRBV6-1 to TRBJ2-1; the match to TRBD2 covers 11 bases. Germline loops: CDR1 MNHNS, CDR2 SASEGT. The CDR3 spans 16 residues. V was pared by 2 bases and J by 7 bases, with 7 bases of the junction left unmatched. The CDR3 loop is CASSENSGGAGNEQFF. The CDR3 DNA reads TGTGCCAGCAGTGAAAATAGCGGGGGGGCCGGGAATGAGCAGTTCTTC.

The chain links TRBV10-3 to TRBJ1-1, with D hard to call. Germline lookup yields CDR1 ENHRY and CDR2 SYGVKD. This CDR3 has 15 residues. V lost 3 bases to trimming and J lost 0 bases, with 11 bases between them. The CDR3 DNA sequence: TGTGCCATCAGTGACCAGCAGATCTTGAACACTGAAGCTTTCTTT. This translates into CAISDQQILNTEAFF.

V is TRBV7-6 and J is TRBJ2-1, with unresolved D. Trimming stripped 0 bases from V and 5 bases from J, with 8 bases between. Germline V gives CDR1 SGHVS, CDR2 FNYEAQ. The length of the CDR3 is 14 residues. The chain's CDR3 is CASSLASPHNEQFF. The CDR3 DNA reads TGTGCCAGCAGCTTAGCGTCTCCACACAATGAGCAGTTCTTC.

In the case of this clone: Other DNA sequences of this sample code for an identical CDR3. The CDR3 region is CASSLGTGYNEQFF. As DNA, the CDR3 is TGCGCCAGCAGCTTGGGGACAGGGTACAATGAGCAGTTCTTC. The rearrangement joins TRBV5-1 to TRBJ2-1, with 8 bases identical to TRBD1. The trim removed 0 bases at V and 4 bases at J, leaving 0 bases unmatched. Germline values: CDR1 SGHRS, CDR2 YFSETQ. The CDR3 has 14 residues.

J is TRBJ2-3 and V is TRBV5-4, with TRBD1 matching 9 bases. This CDR3 comprises 13 residues. V lost 3 bases to trimming and J lost 7 bases; unmatched junction nucleotides: 3. Germline V gene sequence: CDR1 SGHNT, CDR2 YYREEE (reference sequence). The CDR3 nucleotides are TGTGCCAGCAGCTCGGACAGGGGAAATACGCAGTATTTT. It is translated as CASSSDRGNTQYF. Looking up the rest from reference TRBV5-4 and TRBJ2-3 gives the full variable domain: ETGVTQSPTHLIKTRGQQVTLRCSSQSGHNTVSWYQQALGQGPQFIFQYYREEENGRGNFPPRFSGLQFPNYSSELNVNALELDDSALYLCASSSDRGNTQYFGPGTRLTVL.

A single count supports this clone. The chain has TRBV18 and TRBJ2-5; 8 bases line up with TRBD2. Per the germline V gene, CDR1 is KGHSH and CDR2 is LQKENI. The CDR3 is made up of 14 amino acids. Trimming at V came to 3 bases and at J to 5 bases, leaving 5 bases not matched to a gene. The CDR3 spells CASSPRTSTETQYF. The DNA for the CDR3 is TGTGCCAGCTCACCCCGGACTAGCACGGAGACCCAGTACTTC.

The chain carries TRBV6-1 and TRBJ2-5; D is perhaps TRBD2 (6 bases). CDR1 and CDR2 from the germline V gene are MNHNS and SASEGT. V was trimmed by 7 bases and J by 0 bases, leaving 15 bases between them. The CDR3 has 15 amino acids. The CDR3 DNA sequence: TGTGCCAGCACCTCGGGGGTCGGGTACCAAGAGACCCAGTACTTC. Amino acids: CASTSGVGYQETQYF.

The chain carries TRBV18 and TRBJ2-2; the D is unclear. This CDR3 spans 15 amino acids. Germline CDR1 is KGHSH and CDR2 is LQKENI. With 4 bases removed from V and 0 bases from J, the gap between germline ends came to 9 bases. The CDR3 sequence is CASSLLMSNTGELFF. The DNA for the CDR3 is TGTGCCAGCTCACTTCTCATGTCGAACACCGGGGAGCTGTTTTTT.